This TCR beta chain was found in a study of cytomegalovirus exposure and HLA in healthy donors. In the study overall: Later, an analysis reported that the roughly 120 validation repertoires had used the same platform as the approximately 690 first-cohort repertoires.

Data came from immunoSEQ multiplex PCR; TCRdb stores just in-frame clones and leaves some out. The data contain some 64,000 clones, approximately 96% of them singletons. The CDR3 is made up of 12 amino acids. V lost 7 bases, J lost 5 bases, and 15 bases lay in between. Germline values: CDR1 SQVTM, CDR2 ANQGSEA. The chain is built from TRBV29-1 and TRBJ2-7, with D possibly matching TRBD1 (5 bases). The sequencing sample was made of PBMCs. The sequence was obtained from a woman younger than 30 in good health and CMV-seropositive. CDR3 DNA sequence: TGCAGCGGCCGGCAGGGATCCCACGAGCAGTACTTC. Its translation is CSGRQGSHEQYF.